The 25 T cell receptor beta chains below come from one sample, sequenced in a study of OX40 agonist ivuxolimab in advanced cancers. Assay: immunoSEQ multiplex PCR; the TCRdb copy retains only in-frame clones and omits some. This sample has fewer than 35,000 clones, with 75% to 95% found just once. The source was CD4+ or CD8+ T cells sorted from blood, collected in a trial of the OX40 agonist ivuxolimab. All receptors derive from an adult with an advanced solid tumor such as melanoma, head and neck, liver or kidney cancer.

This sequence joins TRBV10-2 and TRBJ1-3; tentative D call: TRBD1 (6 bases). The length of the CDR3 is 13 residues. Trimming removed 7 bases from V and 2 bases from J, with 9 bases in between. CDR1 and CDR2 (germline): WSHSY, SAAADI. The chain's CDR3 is CASNQGPGNTIYF. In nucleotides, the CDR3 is TGCGCCAGCAATCAGGGGCCTGGAAACACCATATATTTT.

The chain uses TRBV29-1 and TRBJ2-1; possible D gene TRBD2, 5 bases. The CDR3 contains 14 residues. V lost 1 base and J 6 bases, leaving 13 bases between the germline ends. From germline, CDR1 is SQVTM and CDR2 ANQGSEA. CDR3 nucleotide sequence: TGCAGCGTTGAAGGGACTCGATATAGCAATGAGCAGTTCTTC. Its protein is CSVEGTRYSNEQFF.

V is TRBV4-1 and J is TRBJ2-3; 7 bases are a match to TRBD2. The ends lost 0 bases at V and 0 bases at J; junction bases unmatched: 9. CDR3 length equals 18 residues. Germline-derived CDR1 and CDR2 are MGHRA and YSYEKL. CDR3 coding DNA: TGCGCCAGCAGCCAAGAATTGGGAAGCGGGGCTAGCACAGATACGCAGTATTTT. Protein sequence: CASSQELGSGASTDTQYF.

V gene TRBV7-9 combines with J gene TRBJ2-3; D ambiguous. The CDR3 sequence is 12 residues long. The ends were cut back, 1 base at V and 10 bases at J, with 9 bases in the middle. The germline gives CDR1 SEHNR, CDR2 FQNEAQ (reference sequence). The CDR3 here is CASSLGQDPQYF. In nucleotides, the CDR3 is TGTGCCAGCAGCTTAGGTCAGGATCCGCAGTATTTT.

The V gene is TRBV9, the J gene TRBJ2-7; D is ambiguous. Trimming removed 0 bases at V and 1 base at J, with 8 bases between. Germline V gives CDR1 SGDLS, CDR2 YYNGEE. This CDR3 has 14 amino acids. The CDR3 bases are TGTGCCAGCAGCGTAGTCGGCGGATCCTACGAGCAGTACTTC. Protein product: CASSVVGGSYEQYF.

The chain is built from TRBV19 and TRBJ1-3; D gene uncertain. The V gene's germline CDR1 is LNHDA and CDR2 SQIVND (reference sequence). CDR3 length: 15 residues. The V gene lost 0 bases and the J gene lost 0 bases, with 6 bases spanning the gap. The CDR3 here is CASSIDLNSGNTIYF. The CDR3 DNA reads TGTGCCAGTAGTATAGATCTAAACTCTGGAAACACCATATATTTT.

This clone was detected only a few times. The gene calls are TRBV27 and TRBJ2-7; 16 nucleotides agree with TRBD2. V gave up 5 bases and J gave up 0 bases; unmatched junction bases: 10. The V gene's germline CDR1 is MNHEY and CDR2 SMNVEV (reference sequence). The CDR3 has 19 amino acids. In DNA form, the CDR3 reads TGTGCCAGCAGTGGGTCGGGACTAGCGGGAGGGGCCCCCTCCTACGAGCAGTACTTC. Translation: CASSGSGLAGGAPSYEQYF.

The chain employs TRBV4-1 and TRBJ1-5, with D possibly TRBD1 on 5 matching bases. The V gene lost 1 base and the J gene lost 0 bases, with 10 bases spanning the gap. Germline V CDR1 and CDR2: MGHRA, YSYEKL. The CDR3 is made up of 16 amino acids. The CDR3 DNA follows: TGCGCCAGCAGCCAAGGTGGGGGTTATAGCAATCAGCCCCAGCATTTT. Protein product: CASSQGGGYSNQPQHF.

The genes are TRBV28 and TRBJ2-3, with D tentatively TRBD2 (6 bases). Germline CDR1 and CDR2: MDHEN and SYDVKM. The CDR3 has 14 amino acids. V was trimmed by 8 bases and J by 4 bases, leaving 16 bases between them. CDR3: CASLSRTTADTQYF. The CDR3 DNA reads TGTGCCAGCCTCTCGAGGACTACGGCAGATACGCAGTATTTT.

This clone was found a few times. CDR3 residues: CASSPNRVTEAFF. The CDR3 DNA reads TGTGCCAGCAGCCCAAACAGGGTCACTGAAGCTTTCTTT. The rearrangement joins TRBV7-9 to TRBJ1-1; D is possibly TRBD1 (6 bases). V lost 5 bases to trimming and J lost 4 bases, with 11 bases between them. Looked up from germline, CDR1 is SEHNR and CDR2 is FQNEAQ (reference sequence). This CDR3 contains 13 residues. The whole variable domain, filled in from reference TRBV7-9 and TRBJ1-1, reads DTGVSQNPRHKITKRGQNVTFRCDPISEHNRLYWYRQTLGQGPEFLTYFQNEAQLEKSRLLSDRFSAERPKGSFSTLEIQRTEQGDSAMYLCASSPNRVTEAFFGQGTRLTVV.

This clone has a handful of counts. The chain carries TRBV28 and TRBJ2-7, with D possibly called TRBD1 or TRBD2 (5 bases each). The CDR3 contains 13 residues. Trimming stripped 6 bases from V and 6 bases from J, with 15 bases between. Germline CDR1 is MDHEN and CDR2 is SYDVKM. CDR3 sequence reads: CASRPLPGREQYF. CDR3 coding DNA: TGTGCCAGCAGGCCCCTCCCGGGGCGCGAGCAGTACTTC.

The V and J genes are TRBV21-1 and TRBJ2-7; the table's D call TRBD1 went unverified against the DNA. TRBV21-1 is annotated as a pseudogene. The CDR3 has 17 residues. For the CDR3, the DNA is TGTGCCAGCAGCAAAGAGAAATTTGGACAGGGTGGCTACGAGCAGTACTTC. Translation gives CASSKEKFGQGGYEQYF.

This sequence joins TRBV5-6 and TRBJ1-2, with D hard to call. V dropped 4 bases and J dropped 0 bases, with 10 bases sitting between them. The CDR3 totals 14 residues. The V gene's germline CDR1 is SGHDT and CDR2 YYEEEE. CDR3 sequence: CASSPGRANYGYTF. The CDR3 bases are TGTGCCAGCAGCCCGGGCCGAGCTAACTATGGCTACACCTTC.

CDR3 nucleotide sequence: TGCAGCGTTGAAGGAAGGAACACTGAAGCTTTCTTT. Protein sequence: CSVEGRNTEAFF. The chain recombines TRBV29-1 with TRBJ1-1; no firm D call. The germline V gene encodes CDR1 SQVTM and CDR2 ANQGSEA. Trimming took 1 base from V and 1 from J, leaving 4 bases between them. This CDR3 is 12 amino acids long.

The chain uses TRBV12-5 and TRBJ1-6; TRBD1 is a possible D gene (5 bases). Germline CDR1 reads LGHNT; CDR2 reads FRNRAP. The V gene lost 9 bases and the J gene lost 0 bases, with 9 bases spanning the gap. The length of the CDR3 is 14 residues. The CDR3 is CASAGSSYNSPLHF. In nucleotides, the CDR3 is TGTGCTAGCGCAGGGAGCTCCTATAATTCACCCCTCCACTTT.

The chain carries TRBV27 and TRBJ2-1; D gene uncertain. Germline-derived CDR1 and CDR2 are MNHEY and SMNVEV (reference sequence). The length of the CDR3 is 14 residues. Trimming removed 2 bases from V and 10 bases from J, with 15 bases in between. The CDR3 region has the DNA TGTGCCAGCAGTTTACTGGCAGGTCAATCGGAGCAGTTCTTC. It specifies CASSLLAGQSEQFF.

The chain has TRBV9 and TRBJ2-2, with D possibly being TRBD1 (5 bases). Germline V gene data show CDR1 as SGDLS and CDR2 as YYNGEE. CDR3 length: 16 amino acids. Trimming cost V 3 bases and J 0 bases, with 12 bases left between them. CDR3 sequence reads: CASSASGNPNTGELFF. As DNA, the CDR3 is TGTGCCAGCAGCGCGTCAGGGAACCCGAACACCGGGGAGCTGTTTTTT.

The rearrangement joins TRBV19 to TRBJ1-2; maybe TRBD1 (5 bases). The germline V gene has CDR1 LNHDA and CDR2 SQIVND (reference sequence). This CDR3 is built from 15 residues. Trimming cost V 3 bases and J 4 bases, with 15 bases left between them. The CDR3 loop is CASSIVGVGAYGYTF. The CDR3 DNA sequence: TGTGCCAGTAGTATTGTGGGGGTAGGGGCCTATGGCTACACCTTC.

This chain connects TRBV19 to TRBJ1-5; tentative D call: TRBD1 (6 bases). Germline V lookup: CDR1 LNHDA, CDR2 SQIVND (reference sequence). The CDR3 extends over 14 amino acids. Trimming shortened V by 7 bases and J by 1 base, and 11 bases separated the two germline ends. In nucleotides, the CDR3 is TGTGCCAGTACCAAGGGGGGAAGCAATCAGCCCCAGCATTTT. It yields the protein CASTKGGSNQPQHF.

The CDR3 protein is CASSLGSLNTYNEQFF. CDR3 sequence (DNA): TGCGCCAGCAGCTTGGGATCCTTAAACACCTACAATGAGCAGTTCTTC. The chain combines TRBV5-1 with TRBJ2-1; D gene unclear. V lost 0 bases, J lost 2 bases, and 12 bases lay in between. There are 16 residues in the CDR3. CDR1 and CDR2 from the germline V gene are SGHRS and YFSETQ.

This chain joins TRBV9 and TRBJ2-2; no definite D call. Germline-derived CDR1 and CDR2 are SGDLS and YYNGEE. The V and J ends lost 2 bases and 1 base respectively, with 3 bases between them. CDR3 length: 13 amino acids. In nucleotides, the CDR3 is TGTGCCAGCAGCGTTGGGAACACCGGGGAGCTGTTTTTT. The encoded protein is CASSVGNTGELFF.

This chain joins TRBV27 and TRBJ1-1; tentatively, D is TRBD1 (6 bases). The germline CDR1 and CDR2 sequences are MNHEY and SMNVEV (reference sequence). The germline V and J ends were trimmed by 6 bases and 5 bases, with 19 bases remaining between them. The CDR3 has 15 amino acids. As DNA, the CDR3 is TGTGCCAGCAGCCCTGATGCAGGGGTTTGGACTGAAGCTTTCTTT. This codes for CASSPDAGVWTEAFF.

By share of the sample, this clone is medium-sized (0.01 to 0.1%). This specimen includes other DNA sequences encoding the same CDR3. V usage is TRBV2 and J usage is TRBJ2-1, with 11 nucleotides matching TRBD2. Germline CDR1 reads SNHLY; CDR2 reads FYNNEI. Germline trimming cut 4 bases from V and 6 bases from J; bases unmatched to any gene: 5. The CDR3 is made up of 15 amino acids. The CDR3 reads CASSVTSGRSNEQFF. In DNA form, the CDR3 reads TGTGCCAGCAGTGTCACTAGCGGGAGAAGCAATGAGCAGTTCTTC. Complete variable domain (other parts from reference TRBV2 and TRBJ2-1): EPEVTQTPSHQVTQMGQEVILRCVPISNHLYFYWYRQILGQKVEFLVSFYNNEISEKSEIFDDQFSVERPDGSNFTLKIRSTKLEDSAMYFCASSVTSGRSNEQFFGPGTRLTVL.

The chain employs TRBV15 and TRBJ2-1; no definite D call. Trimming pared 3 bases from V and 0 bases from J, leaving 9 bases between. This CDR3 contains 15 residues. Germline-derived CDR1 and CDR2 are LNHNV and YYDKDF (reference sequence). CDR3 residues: CATSSDGSSYNEQFF. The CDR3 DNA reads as TGTGCCACCAGCAGCGACGGAAGCTCCTACAATGAGCAGTTCTTC.

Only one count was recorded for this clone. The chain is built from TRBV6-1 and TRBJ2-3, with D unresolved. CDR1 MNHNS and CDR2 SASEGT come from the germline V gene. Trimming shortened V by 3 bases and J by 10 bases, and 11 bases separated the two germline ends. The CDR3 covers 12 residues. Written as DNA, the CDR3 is TGTGCCAGCAGTGACTTACAACAAGCGCAGTATTTT. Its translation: CASSDLQQAQYF.